This TCR beta chain was retrieved from a study of beta chain features in type 1 diabetes. Study-wide findings and caveats: Among patients with Type 1 diabetes, TCRB CDR3s were moderately but significantly shorter in every one of the four CD4+ subsets. Cells with high TCR expression could be over-represented by cDNA sequencing. Across patients, naive, central memory and Treg TCRB repertoires exhibited apparently greater similarity than was observed across healthy donors. In these data, an HLA type influence on TCRB rearrangement remained unresolved.

This clone occurred a few times. Its specificity is not known. Different DNA sequences within this sample yield the same CDR3. V gave up 1 base and J gave up 4 bases, with 9 bases separating them. This CDR3 has 14 residues. Germline CDR1 and CDR2: LGHNA and YSLEER. Sorting with CD45RO/CCR7/CD25/CD127/CD95/CD27 yielded naive, central memory, regulatory and stem-like memory CD4+ cells. The whole isolated RNA underwent reverse transcription, so sequencing captured expressed TCRB transcripts. The repertoire was sequenced with immunoSEQ multiplex PCR; TCRdb's copy has only in-frame clones and lacks some. The data show more than 300,000 clones, around 13% seen once.

The sequenced sample consisted of naive CD4+ T cells from blood. The chain employs TRBV4-3 and TRBJ2-3; D is unresolved. The receptor was isolated from a young woman with type 1 diabetes. CDR3 DNA sequence: TGCGCCAGCAGCCAAGGCCGATCAGCAGATACGCAGTATTTT. This gives the protein CASSQGRSADTQYF.